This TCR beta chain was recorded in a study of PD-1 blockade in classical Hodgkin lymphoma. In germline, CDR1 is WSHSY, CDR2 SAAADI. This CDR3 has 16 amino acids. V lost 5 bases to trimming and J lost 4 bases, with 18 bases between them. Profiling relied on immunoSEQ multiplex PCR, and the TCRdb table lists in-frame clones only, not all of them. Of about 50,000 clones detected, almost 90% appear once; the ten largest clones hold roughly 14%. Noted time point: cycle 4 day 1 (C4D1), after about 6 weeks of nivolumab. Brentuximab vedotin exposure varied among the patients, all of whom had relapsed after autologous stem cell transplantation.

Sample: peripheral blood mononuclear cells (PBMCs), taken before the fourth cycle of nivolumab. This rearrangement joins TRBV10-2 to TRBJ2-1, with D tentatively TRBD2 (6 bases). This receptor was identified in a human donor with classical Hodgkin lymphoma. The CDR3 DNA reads TGCGCCAGCAGTCCCCTAGGGCGGGATCTTTACAATGAGCAGTTCTTC. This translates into CASSPLGRDLYNEQFF.